Presented here are 28 T cell receptor beta chains from one specimen sequenced in a study of PD-1 blockade in classical Hodgkin lymphoma. Autologous stem cell transplantation was followed by relapse in every patient, and brentuximab vedotin exposure varied. Measured with immunoSEQ multiplex PCR; TCRdb has only the in-frame clones, and not every one. Here the sample spans 30,000 to 40,000 clones, approximately 85% being singletons. The sample in question was peripheral blood mononuclear cells (PBMCs), obtained at baseline. The receptors derive from a human donor with classical Hodgkin lymphoma.

This clone was counted a single time. This chain uses TRBV19 with TRBJ1-2; D gene ambiguous. Germline V gene lookup returns CDR1 LNHDA and CDR2 SQIVND (reference sequence). V lost 7 bases to trimming and J lost 0 bases, with 15 bases between them. CDR3 length equals 15 residues. The CDR3 DNA reads as TGTGCCAGTACCAGAGGTGGGGAGGCTAACTATGGCTACACCTTC. Amino acids: CASTRGGEANYGYTF.

This clone has a single count. This chain links TRBV9 with TRBJ1-3; no firm D call. With 4 bases removed from V and 0 bases from J, the gap between germline ends came to 17 bases. Germline V gene data show CDR1 as SGDLS and CDR2 as YYNGEE. This CDR3 comprises 17 residues. This CDR3 is CASSTTSHRNSGNTIYF. Written as DNA, the CDR3 is TGTGCCAGCAGCACAACATCACATCGAAACTCTGGAAACACCATATATTTT.

J is TRBJ1-4 and V is TRBV28; D gene unclear. The CDR3 has 15 amino acids. V lost 5 bases to trimming and J lost 7 bases, with 17 bases between them. The germline V gene has CDR1 MDHEN and CDR2 SYDVKM. CDR3 DNA sequence: TGTGCCAGCAGTCTGCCTTCACCCTTATGTGAAAAACTGTTTTTT. This gives the protein CASSLPSPLCEKLFF.

This chain uses TRBV14 with TRBJ2-7; either TRBD1 or TRBD2 may supply D (6 bases each). The CDR3 runs 15 residues. Trimming left V 0 bases short and J 10 bases short, with 19 bases between. Germline CDR1 and CDR2: SGHDN and FVKESK. CDR3 in amino acids: CASSQDLSSPGAQYF. The CDR3 DNA sequence: TGTGCCAGCAGCCAAGATCTGAGCAGCCCGGGGGCTCAGTACTTC.

This chain uses TRBV10-3 with TRBJ1-5, with 9 bases that match TRBD1. Germline-derived CDR1 and CDR2 are ENHRY and SYGVKD. V dropped 4 bases and J dropped 7; count of bases not matched to a gene: 8. This CDR3 contains 15 residues. This CDR3 is CAISARTGEVQPQHF. Here the CDR3 DNA reads TGTGCCATCAGTGCTAGGACAGGGGAAGTACAGCCCCAGCATTTT.

This chain joins TRBV19 and TRBJ2-1; 7 bases map to TRBD2. CDR3 size: 13 residues. After removal of 3 bases from V and 9 bases from J, the junction contained 5 bases not matched to a gene. Germline assignment: CDR1 LNHDA and CDR2 SQIVND (reference sequence). The CDR3 sequence is CASSIRTSFEQFF. The CDR3 DNA sequence: TGTGCCAGTAGTATTCGGACTAGTTTTGAGCAGTTCTTC.

The chain joins TRBV7-9 to TRBJ1-5; no firm D call. The V gene's germline CDR1 is SEHNR and CDR2 FQNEAQ (reference sequence). With 4 bases removed from V and 5 bases from J, the gap between germline ends came to 9 bases. The CDR3 runs to 13 residues. The CDR3 region has the DNA TGTGCCAGCAGCTCGCAACCCCATCAGCCCCAGCATTTT. Translation: CASSSQPHQPQHF.

The CDR3 sequence is CASSLLASSYEQYF. CDR3 nucleotides: TGTGCCAGCAGCTTGTTAGCGTCCTCCTACGAGCAGTACTTC. This sequence joins TRBV5-6 and TRBJ2-7; the D gene is possibly TRBD2 (5 bases). Trimming cost V 1 base and J 0 bases, with 8 bases left between them. The CDR3 consists of 14 residues. Germline V gene data show CDR1 as SGHDT and CDR2 as YYEEEE.

This rearrangement joins TRBV7-3 to TRBJ2-5; TRBD2 is a possible D gene (7 bases). Trimming shortened V by 3 bases and J by 4 bases, and 12 bases separated the two germline ends. This CDR3 spans 14 amino acids. Per the germline V gene, CDR1 is SGHTA and CDR2 is FQGTGA. The CDR3 DNA sequence: TGTGCCAGCAGCTTGTGGGGGGGCCTAGAGACCCAGTACTTC. This sequence encodes CASSLWGGLETQYF. Combining the CDR3 with reference TRBV7-3 and TRBJ2-5 gives the whole variable domain GAGVSQTPSNKVTEKGKYVELRCDPISGHTALYWYRQSLGQGPEFLIYFQGTGAADDSGLPNDRFFAVRPEGSVSTLKIQRTERGDSAVYLCASSLWGGLETQYFGPGTRLLVL.

This clone was seen a few times. This rearrangement joins TRBV28 to TRBJ2-5; TRBD2 matches at 9 bases. The CDR3 is 14 amino acids. The germline V gene has CDR1 MDHEN and CDR2 SYDVKM. Germline trimming cut 4 bases from V and 7 bases from J; bases unmatched to any gene: 7. Here the CDR3 DNA reads TGTGCCAGCAGTTCTGGGACTAGCCGGGGGACCCAGTACTTC. Protein product: CASSSGTSRGTQYF. Full variable domain (outside the CDR3, taken from reference TRBV28 and TRBJ2-5): DVKVTQSSRYLVKRTGEKVFLECVQDMDHENMFWYRQDPGLGLRLIYFSYDVKMKEKGDIPEGYSVSREKKERFSLILESASTNQTSMYLCASSSGTSRGTQYFGPGTRLLVL.

The rearrangement uses TRBV6-1 and TRBJ2-3; perhaps D is TRBD1 or TRBD2 (6 bases each). Trimming cost V 8 bases and J 5 bases, with 17 bases left between them. Per the germline V gene, CDR1 is MNHNS and CDR2 is SASEGT. CDR3 length equals 14 residues. This CDR3 is CASGLGGQLDTQYF. The CDR3 DNA reads TGTGCCAGCGGGTTGGGGGGACAATTAGATACGCAGTATTTT.

This rearrangement joins TRBV6-5 to TRBJ2-7; tentatively, D is TRBD1 or TRBD2 (6 bases each). This CDR3 has 12 residues. Germline lookup yields CDR1 MNHEY and CDR2 SVGAGI. V lost 11 bases and J 6 bases, leaving 17 bases between the germline ends. This CDR3 reads CASSGRGREQYF. The CDR3 nucleotides are TGTGCCTCCAGCGGCCGGGGGCGCGAGCAGTACTTC.

This rearrangement joins TRBV27 to TRBJ1-1; D is possibly TRBD1 (6 bases). Trimming pared 7 bases from V and 5 bases from J, leaving 20 bases between. The CDR3 length is 15 residues. CDR1 is MNHEY and CDR2 is SMNVEV in the germline V gene (reference sequence). CDR3 sequence (DNA): TGTGCCAGCACCCTTCGGGGGCCCTTGGGTACTGAAGCTTTCTTT. This sequence encodes CASTLRGPLGTEAFF.

The CDR3: CASSLDWQGTEAFF. The CDR3 nucleotides read TGTGCCAGCAGCTTAGATTGGCAGGGCACTGAAGCTTTCTTT. This sequence joins TRBV11-2 and TRBJ1-1; D is possibly TRBD1 (5 bases). The CDR3 spans 14 residues. Germline CDR1 SGHAT, CDR2 FQNNGV. Trimming removed 0 bases from V and 4 bases from J, with 9 bases in between.

The chain joins TRBV10-2 to TRBJ1-1; possibly TRBD1 for D (6 bases). CDR1 WSHSY and CDR2 SAAADI come from the germline V gene. The CDR3 runs to 13 residues. The germline V and J ends were trimmed by 7 bases and 4 bases, with 13 bases remaining between them. The CDR3 DNA reads TGCGCCAGCATTGGGGGGCAAGGCACTGAAGCTTTCTTT. It yields the protein CASIGGQGTEAFF.

The rearrangement uses TRBV7-8 and TRBJ2-6; the D call may be TRBD1 or TRBD2 (5 bases each). CDR1 SGHVS and CDR2 FQNEAQ come from the germline V gene. The V end was cut by 4 bases, the J end by 0 bases, with 13 bases between. The CDR3 has 17 residues. The CDR3, as DNA: TGTGCCAGCAGCTCGGGACCGGCCTTCTCTGGGGCCAACGTCCTGACTTTC. Protein: CASSSGPAFSGANVLTF.

This chain uses TRBV6-5 with TRBJ2-5, with D hard to call. V was pared by 6 bases and J by 2 bases, with 13 bases between. The V gene's germline CDR1 is MNHEY and CDR2 SVGAGI. This CDR3 contains 14 residues. The CDR3 here is CASRDPGQQETQYF. DNA for the CDR3: TGTGCCAGCAGAGACCCGGGCCAGCAAGAGACCCAGTACTTC.

The chain joins TRBV9 to TRBJ2-2; D unresolved. The CDR3 loop spans 13 amino acids. Germline CDR1 reads SGDLS; CDR2 reads YYNGEE. Deletions cut 0 bases from V and 6 bases from J, with 6 bases between. CDR3 nucleotide sequence: TGTGCCAGCAGCGTAGCAGTGGCCGGGGAGCTGTTTTTT. The encoded protein is CASSVAVAGELFF.

The chain carries TRBV9 and TRBJ1-2; 11 nucleotides match TRBD1. The germline V gene encodes CDR1 SGDLS and CDR2 YYNGEE. Germline trimming cut 4 bases from V and 2 bases from J; bases unmatched to any gene: 4. CDR3 length: 15 amino acids. The CDR3 DNA follows: TGTGCCAGCAGCTCCCGGGACAGGGGGAACTATGGCTACACCTTC. Encoded protein: CASSSRDRGNYGYTF.

The chain is built from TRBV27 and TRBJ2-1; TRBD2 is a possible D gene (6 bases). In germline, CDR1 is MNHEY, CDR2 SMNVEV (reference sequence). Deletions cut 4 bases from V and 2 bases from J, with 12 bases between. The CDR3 has 15 residues. The CDR3 sequence is CASSWVAGTYNEQFF. The DNA of the CDR3 is TGTGCCAGCAGTTGGGTCGCGGGGACCTACAATGAGCAGTTCTTC.

This sequence joins TRBV5-1 and TRBJ2-1; no clear D. The germline V and J ends were trimmed by 7 bases and 4 bases, with 15 bases remaining between them. The CDR3 loop spans 14 amino acids. Germline V gene sequence: CDR1 SGHRS, CDR2 YFSETQ. CDR3 amino acids: CASAPASSYNEQFF. The CDR3 region has the DNA TGCGCCAGCGCCCCCGCCAGCTCATACAATGAGCAGTTCTTC.

The chain's CDR3 is CASSTDHNTEAFF. The CDR3 bases are TGTGCCAGCAGCACGGACCACAACACTGAAGCTTTCTTT. The chain combines TRBV5-5 with TRBJ1-1; D gene uncertain. The CDR3 spans 13 residues. V lost 4 bases to trimming and J lost 2 bases, with 9 bases between them. The V gene's germline CDR1 is SGHKS and CDR2 YYEKEE (reference sequence).

The chain uses TRBV28 and TRBJ1-5, with D uncertain. Germline loops: CDR1 MDHEN, CDR2 SYDVKM. Trimming cost V 5 bases and J 3 bases, with 8 bases left between them. The CDR3 runs 13 residues. In nucleotides, the CDR3 is TGTGCCAGCAGTCTACCGAACAATCAGCCCCAGCATTTT. Its translation: CASSLPNNQPQHF.

The chain uses TRBV12-5 and TRBJ2-2; TRBD1 or TRBD2 may be the D gene (5 bases each). Germline V gene lookup returns CDR1 LGHNT and CDR2 FRNRAP. The CDR3 contains 18 residues. The V end lost 6 bases, the J end lost 0 bases, and 20 bases lay between the germline ends. DNA for the CDR3: TGTGCTAGTGGCTACTGGGACGGCTCCATGGCGAACACCGGGGAGCTGTTTTTT. This codes for CASGYWDGSMANTGELFF.

The chain carries TRBV11-3 and TRBJ1-4; weak D call: TRBD1 (5 bases). The germline gives CDR1 SGHNT, CDR2 YENEEA. CDR3 size: 14 residues. Trimming took off 2 bases at V and 3 bases at J, with 7 bases between the two ends. CDR3 nucleotide sequence: TGTGCCAGCAGCTTAAGAGGGGCTAATGAAAAACTGTTTTTT. The encoded protein is CASSLRGANEKLFF.

This clone was found once. The chain employs TRBV30 and TRBJ1-4; maybe TRBD1 (5 bases). Between the trimmed V and J ends, which lost 4 bases and 8 bases, there was a span of 11 bases. There are 12 residues in the CDR3. Germline values: CDR1 GTSNPN, CDR2 SVGIG (reference sequence). The CDR3 region has the DNA TGTGCCTGGAAGTCCGGGGCCGAAAAACTGTTTTTT. Amino acids: CAWKSGAEKLFF. Drawing the rest from reference TRBV30 and TRBJ1-4, the complete variable domain is SQTIHQWPATLVQPVGSPLSLECTVEGTSNPNLYWYRQAAGRGLQLLFYSVGIGQISSEVPQNLSASRPQDRQFILSSKKLLLSDSGFYLCAWKSGAEKLFFGSGTQLSVL.

This chain uses TRBV6-5 with TRBJ2-1, with 7 positions matching TRBD2. Germline loops: CDR1 MNHEY, CDR2 SVGAGI. V shed 0 bases and J 2 bases; nucleotides not matched to a gene: 1. This CDR3 spans 15 amino acids. This chain's CDR3 is CASSYSGGTYNEQFF. In DNA form, the CDR3 reads TGTGCCAGCAGTTACTCGGGGGGGACCTACAATGAGCAGTTCTTC.

The chain links TRBV29-1 to TRBJ1-2; a possible D gene is TRBD1 (5 bases). The CDR3 contains 13 residues. CDR1 is SQVTM, CDR2 ANQGSEA, per germline. Trimming pared 3 bases from V and 0 bases from J, leaving 8 bases between. The CDR3 DNA is TGCAGCGTTGACGGGGCTACTAACTATGGCTACACCTTC. Its protein is CSVDGATNYGYTF.